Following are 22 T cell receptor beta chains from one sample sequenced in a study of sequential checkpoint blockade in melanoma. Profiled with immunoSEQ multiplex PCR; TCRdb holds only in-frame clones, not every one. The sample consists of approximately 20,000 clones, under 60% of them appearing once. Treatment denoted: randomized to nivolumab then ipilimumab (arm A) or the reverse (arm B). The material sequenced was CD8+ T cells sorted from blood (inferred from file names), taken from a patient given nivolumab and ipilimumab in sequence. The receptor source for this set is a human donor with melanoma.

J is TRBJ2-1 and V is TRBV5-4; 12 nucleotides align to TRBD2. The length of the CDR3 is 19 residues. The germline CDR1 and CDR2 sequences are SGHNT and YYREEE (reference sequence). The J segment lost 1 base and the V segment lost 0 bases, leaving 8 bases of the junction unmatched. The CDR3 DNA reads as TGTGCCAGCAGCTTGGGGCTAGCGGGAGGGCCTGGATCCTACAATGAGCAGTTCTTC. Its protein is CASSLGLAGGPGSYNEQFF.

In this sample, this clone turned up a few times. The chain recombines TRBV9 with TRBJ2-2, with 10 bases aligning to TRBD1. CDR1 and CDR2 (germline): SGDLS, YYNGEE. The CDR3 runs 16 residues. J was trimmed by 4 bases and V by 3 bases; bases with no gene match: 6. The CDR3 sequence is CASSAPRTGGTGELFF. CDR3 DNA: TGTGCCAGCAGCGCTCCCAGGACAGGGGGCACCGGGGAGCTGTTTTTT. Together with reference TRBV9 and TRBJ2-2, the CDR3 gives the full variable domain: DSGVTQTPKHLITATGQRVTLRCSPRSGDLSVYWYQQSLDQGLQFLIQYYNGEERAKGNILERFSAQQFPDLHSELNLSSLELGDSALYFCASSAPRTGGTGELFFGEGSRLTVL.

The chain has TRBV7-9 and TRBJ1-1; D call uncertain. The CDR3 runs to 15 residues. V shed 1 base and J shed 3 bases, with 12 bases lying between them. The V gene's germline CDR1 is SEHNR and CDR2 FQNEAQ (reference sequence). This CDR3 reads CASSLGYGQDTEAFF. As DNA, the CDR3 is TGTGCCAGCAGCTTAGGGTACGGTCAGGACACTGAAGCTTTCTTT.

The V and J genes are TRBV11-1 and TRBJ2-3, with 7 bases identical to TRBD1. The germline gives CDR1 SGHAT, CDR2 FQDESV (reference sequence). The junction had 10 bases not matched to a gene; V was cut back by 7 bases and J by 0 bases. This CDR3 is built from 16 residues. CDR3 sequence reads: CASTTLGDSSTDTQYF. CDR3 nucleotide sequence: TGTGCCAGCACCACCCTCGGGGACAGCAGCACAGATACGCAGTATTTT.

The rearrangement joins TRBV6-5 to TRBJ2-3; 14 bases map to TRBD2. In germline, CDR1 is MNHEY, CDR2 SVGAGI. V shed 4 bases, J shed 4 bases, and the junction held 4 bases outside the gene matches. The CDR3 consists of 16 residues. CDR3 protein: CASSLTSGGAPDTQYF. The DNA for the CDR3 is TGTGCCAGCAGTTTGACTAGCGGGGGGGCCCCAGATACGCAGTATTTT.

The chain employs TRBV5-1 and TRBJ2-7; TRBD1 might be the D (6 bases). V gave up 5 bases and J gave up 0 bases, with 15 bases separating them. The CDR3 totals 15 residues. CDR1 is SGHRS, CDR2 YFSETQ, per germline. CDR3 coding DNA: TGCGCCAGCAGTAGGGACAAGCTCGACTCCTACGAGCAGTACTTC. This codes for CASSRDKLDSYEQYF.

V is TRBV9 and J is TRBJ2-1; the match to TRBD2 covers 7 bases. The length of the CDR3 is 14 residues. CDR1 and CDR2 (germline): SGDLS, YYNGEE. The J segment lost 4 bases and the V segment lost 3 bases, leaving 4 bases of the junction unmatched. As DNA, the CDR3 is TGTGCCAGCAGCGCTAGCGGAATATACAATGAGCAGTTCTTC. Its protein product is CASSASGIYNEQFF.

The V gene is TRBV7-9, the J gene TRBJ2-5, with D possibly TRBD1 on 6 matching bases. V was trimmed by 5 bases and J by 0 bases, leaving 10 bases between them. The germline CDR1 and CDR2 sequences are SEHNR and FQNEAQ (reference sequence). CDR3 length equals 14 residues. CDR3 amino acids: CASSATGNQETQYF. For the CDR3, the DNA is TGTGCCAGCAGCGCAACAGGGAACCAAGAGACCCAGTACTTC.

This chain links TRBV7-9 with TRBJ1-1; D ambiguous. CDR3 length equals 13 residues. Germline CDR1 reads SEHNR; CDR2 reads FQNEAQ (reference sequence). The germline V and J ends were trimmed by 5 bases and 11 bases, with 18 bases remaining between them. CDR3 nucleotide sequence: TGTGCCAGCAGCGCAGGCCCCCAGTCCCGGGCTTTCTTT. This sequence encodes CASSAGPQSRAFF.

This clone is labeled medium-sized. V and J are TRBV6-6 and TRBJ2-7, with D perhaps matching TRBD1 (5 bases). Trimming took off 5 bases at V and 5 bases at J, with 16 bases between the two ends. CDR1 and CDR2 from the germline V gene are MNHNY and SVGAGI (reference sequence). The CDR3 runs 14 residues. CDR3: CASSPRTRRNEQYF. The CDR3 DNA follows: TGTGCCAGCAGTCCGCGGACACGGCGTAACGAGCAGTACTTC.

The DNA of the CDR3 is TGTGCCAGCAGCGCAACAGGGGGGTTATCCTACAATGAGCAGTTCTTC. Protein product: CASSATGGLSYNEQFF. V gene TRBV9 combines with J gene TRBJ2-1; 8 nucleotides match TRBD1. Germline-derived CDR1 and CDR2 are SGDLS and YYNGEE. This CDR3 is 16 amino acids long. The V segment lost 3 bases and the J segment 1 base; nucleotides outside the gene matches: 6. The whole variable domain, filled in from reference TRBV9 and TRBJ2-1, reads DSGVTQTPKHLITATGQRVTLRCSPRSGDLSVYWYQQSLDQGLQFLIQYYNGEERAKGNILERFSAQQFPDLHSELNLSSLELGDSALYFCASSATGGLSYNEQFFGPGTRLTVL.

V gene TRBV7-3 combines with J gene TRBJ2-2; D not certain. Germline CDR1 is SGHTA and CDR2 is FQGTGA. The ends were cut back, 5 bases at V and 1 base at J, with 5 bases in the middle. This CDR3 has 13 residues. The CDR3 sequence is CASSIMNTGELFF. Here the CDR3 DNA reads TGTGCCAGCAGCATTATGAACACCGGGGAGCTGTTTTTT.

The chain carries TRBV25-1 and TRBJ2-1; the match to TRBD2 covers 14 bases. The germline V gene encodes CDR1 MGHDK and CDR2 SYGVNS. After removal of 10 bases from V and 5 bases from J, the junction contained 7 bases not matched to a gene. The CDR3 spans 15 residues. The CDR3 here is CATYPGLAGDNEQFF. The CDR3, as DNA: TGTGCCACCTATCCGGGACTAGCGGGGGACAATGAGCAGTTCTTC.

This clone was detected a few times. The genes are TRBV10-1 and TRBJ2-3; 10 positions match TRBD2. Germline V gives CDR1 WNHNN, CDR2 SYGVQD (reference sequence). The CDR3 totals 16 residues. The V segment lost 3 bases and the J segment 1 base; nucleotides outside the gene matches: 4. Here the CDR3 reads CASSESLAGGTDTQYF. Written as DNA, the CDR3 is TGCGCCAGCAGTGAATCCCTAGCGGGGGGCACAGATACGCAGTATTTT.

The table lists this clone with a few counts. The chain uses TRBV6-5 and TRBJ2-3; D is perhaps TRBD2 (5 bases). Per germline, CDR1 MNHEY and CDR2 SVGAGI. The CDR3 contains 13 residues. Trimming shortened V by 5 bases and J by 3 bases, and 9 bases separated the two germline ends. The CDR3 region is CASSPGGTDTQYF. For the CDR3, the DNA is TGTGCCAGCAGTCCCGGAGGAACAGATACGCAGTATTTT.

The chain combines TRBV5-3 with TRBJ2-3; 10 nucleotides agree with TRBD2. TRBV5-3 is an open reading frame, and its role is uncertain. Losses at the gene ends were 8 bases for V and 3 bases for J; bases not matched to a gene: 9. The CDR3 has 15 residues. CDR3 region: CASSPLAGATDTQYF. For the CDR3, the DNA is TGTGCCAGCAGCCCGCTAGCGGGGGCTACAGATACGCAGTATTTT.

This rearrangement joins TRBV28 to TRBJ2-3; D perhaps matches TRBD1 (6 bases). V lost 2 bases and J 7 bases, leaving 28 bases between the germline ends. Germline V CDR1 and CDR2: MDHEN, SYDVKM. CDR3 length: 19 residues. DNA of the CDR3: TGTGCCAGCAGTTTACCGCATACGGGTTCGACAGGCCAAAGAAATACGCAGTATTTT. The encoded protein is CASSLPHTGSTGQRNTQYF.

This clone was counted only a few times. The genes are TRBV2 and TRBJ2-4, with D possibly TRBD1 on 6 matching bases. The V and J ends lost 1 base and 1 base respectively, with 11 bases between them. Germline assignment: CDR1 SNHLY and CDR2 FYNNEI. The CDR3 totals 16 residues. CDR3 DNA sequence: TGTGCCAGCAGTGAAGTTCAGGGGCTGGCCAAAAACATTCAGTACTTC. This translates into CASSEVQGLAKNIQYF.

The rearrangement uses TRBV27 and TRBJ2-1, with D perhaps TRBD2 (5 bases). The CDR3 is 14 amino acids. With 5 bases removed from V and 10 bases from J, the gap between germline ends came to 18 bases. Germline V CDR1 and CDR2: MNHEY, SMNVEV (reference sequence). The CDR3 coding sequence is TGTGCCAGCAGTATACTAGGACCTGTCGTCGAGCAGTTCTTC. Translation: CASSILGPVVEQFF.

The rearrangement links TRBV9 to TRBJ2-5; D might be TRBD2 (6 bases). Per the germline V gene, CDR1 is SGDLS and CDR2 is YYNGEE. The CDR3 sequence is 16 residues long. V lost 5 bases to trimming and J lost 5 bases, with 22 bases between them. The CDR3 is CASSPGVASIRETQYF. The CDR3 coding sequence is TGTGCCAGCAGTCCGGGGGTAGCGTCAATTCGGGAGACCCAGTACTTC.

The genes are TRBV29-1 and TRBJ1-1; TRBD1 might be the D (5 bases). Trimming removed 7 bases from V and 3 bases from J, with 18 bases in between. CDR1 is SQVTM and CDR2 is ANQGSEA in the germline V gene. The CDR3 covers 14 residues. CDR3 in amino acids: CSAPAAGGYTEAFF. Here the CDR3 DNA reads TGCAGCGCCCCCGCGGCGGGGGGGTACACTGAAGCTTTCTTT.

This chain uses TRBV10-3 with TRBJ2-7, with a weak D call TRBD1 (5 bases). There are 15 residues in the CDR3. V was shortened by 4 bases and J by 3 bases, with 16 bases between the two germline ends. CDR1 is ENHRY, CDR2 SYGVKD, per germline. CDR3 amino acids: CAISGSGIALYEQYF. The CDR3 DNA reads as TGTGCCATCAGTGGATCAGGGATAGCACTCTACGAGCAGTACTTC.